Listed below are T cell receptor beta chains from one sample, sequenced in a study of blood T cell repertoires in COVID-19. Here immunoSEQ multiplex PCR was the method, and the copy in TCRdb shows in-frame clones only, minus some. The data contain over 100,000 clones, about nine tenths of them seen just once; the ten biggest clones take up around 5%. The sequenced sample consisted of peripheral blood. These receptors originate from a woman aged 50 to 65 with COVID-19, enrolled during active disease. Each CDR3 is given with its conserved first and last residue. D genes are given only for firm matches. Not every row has a clone size; where given, it reads once, few, many or a size class.

DNA: TGTGCCAGCAGCCCGGACAGTTTTAATGAAAAACTGTTTTTT; CDR3: CASSPDSFNEKLFF; D: NA; V: TRBV7-2; J: TRBJ1-4; size: NA
DNA: TGTGCCATCAGCCAGGGAGGGGGGGCTGATACGCAGTATTTT; CDR3: CAISQGGGADTQYF; D: NA; V: TRBV10-3; J: TRBJ2-3; size: NA
DNA: TGTGCCAGCTCACCAAGGGAGGGGCAGGGCAATGAGCAGTTCTTC; CDR3: CASSPREGQGNEQFF; D: TRBD2; V: TRBV18; J: TRBJ2-1; size: NA
DNA: TGTGCCAGCAGCCTTCGCGGGGGGCGCGAGGTCGGGGAGCTGTTTTTT; CDR3: CASSLRGGREVGELFF; D: TRBD2; V: TRBV11-2; J: TRBJ2-2; size: NA
DNA: TGTGCCAGCAGCGTACTTAGCGGGGGGGCTAATGAGCAGTTCTTC; CDR3: CASSVLSGGANEQFF; D: TRBD2; V: TRBV9; J: TRBJ2-1; size: NA
DNA: TGCGCCAGCAGCCAAGAGGGAGGGGGACATTACAATGAGCAGTTCTTC; CDR3: CASSQEGGGHYNEQFF; D: NA; V: TRBV4-3; J: TRBJ2-1; size: NA
DNA: TGTGCCAGCAGCCCCGGGACTAGCGGACTCACCGGGGAGCTGTTTTTT; CDR3: CASSPGTSGLTGELFF; D: TRBD2; V: TRBV5-4; J: TRBJ2-2; size: NA
DNA: TGTGCCAGCAGCCTCGGGACAGTCAATGAGCAGTTCTTC; CDR3: CASSLGTVNEQFF; D: TRBD1; V: TRBV7-9; J: TRBJ2-1; size: NA
DNA: TGTGCCAGCTCAGGAATGGAAGCGACCTACGAGCAGTACTTC; CDR3: CASSGMEATYEQYF; D: NA; V: TRBV18; J: TRBJ2-7; size: NA
DNA: TGCGCCAGCAGGGCTGGACTAGCGGGGTGTATGAATGAGCAGTTCTTC; CDR3: CASRAGLAGCMNEQFF; D: TRBD2; V: TRBV10-1; J: TRBJ2-1; size: few
DNA: TGTGCCAGCAGTTATTGGGGCTCAGAGACCCAGTACTTC; CDR3: CASSYWGSETQYF; D: NA; V: TRBV6-5; J: TRBJ2-5; size: NA
DNA: TGTGCCAGCTCACCAGGACAGGGAAGGGGCGAGCAGTACTTC; CDR3: CASSPGQGRGEQYF; D: TRBD1; V: TRBV18; J: TRBJ2-7; size: NA
DNA: TGTGCCAGTGCCGGGACAGGGGGCCACGAGCAGTACTTC; CDR3: CASAGTGGHEQYF; D: TRBD1; V: TRBV19; J: TRBJ2-7; size: once